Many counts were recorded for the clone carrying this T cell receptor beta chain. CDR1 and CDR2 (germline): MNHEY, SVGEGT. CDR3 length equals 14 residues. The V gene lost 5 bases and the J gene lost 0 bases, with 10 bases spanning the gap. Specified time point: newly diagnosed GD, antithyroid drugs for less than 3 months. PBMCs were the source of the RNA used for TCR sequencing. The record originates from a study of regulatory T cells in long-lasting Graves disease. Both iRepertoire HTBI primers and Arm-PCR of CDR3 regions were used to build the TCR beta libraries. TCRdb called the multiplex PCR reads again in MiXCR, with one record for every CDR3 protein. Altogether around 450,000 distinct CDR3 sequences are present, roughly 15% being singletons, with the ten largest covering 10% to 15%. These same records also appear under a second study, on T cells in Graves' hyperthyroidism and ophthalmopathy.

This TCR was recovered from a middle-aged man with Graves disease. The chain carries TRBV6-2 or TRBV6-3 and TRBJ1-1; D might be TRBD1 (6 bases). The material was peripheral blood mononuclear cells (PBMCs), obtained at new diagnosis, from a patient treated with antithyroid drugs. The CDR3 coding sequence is TGTGCCAGCAGTACCGGACAGCTGAACACTGAAGCTTTCTTT. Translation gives CASSTGQLNTEAFF.